This passage covers 23 T cell receptor beta chains from one sample sequenced in a study of shared clonotypes between healthy human individuals. Method: immunoSEQ multiplex PCR; TCRdb's copy keeps in-frame clones and lacks some. Of about 1.5 million clones listed, approximately 96% are singletons. Sample: naive CD4+ T cells sorted from blood. Described subset: CD45RA+ positively selected. These receptors were obtained from a man under 40 in good health.

To note about this clone: The sample contains more than one DNA sequence encoding this CDR3. Written as DNA, the CDR3 is TGCAGCGTTGGGACTAGCACAGATACGCAGTATTTT. Translated: CSVGTSTDTQYF. The chain joins TRBV29-1 to TRBJ2-3; maybe TRBD2 (5 bases). The CDR3 runs 12 residues. The germline V gene encodes CDR1 SQVTM and CDR2 ANQGSEA. V was pared by 4 bases and J by 0 bases, with 5 bases between.

The chain couples TRBV7-3 to TRBJ1-4, with 7 nucleotides matching TRBD1. CDR1 and CDR2 (germline): SGHTA, FQGTGA. The ends lost 0 bases at V and 8 bases at J; junction bases unmatched: 3. The CDR3 totals 14 residues. CDR3 loop: CASSLTGGGEKLFF. CDR3 bases: TGTGCCAGCAGCTTAACAGGGGGCGGCGAAAAACTGTTTTTT.

The chain employs TRBV7-2 and TRBJ2-3, with D possibly TRBD1 on 5 matching bases. CDR1 is SGHTA and CDR2 is FQGNSA in the germline V gene. The CDR3 consists of 15 residues. V was shortened by 4 bases and J by 8 bases, with 19 bases between the two germline ends. CDR3 protein: CASSSTVGGLGTQYF. The CDR3 DNA is TGTGCCAGCAGCTCGACAGTAGGTGGCTTAGGTACGCAGTATTTT.

Concerning this clone: Other DNA sequences within the sample encode an identical CDR3. The chain has TRBV18 and TRBJ2-3; D call uncertain. Germline lookup yields CDR1 KGHSH and CDR2 LQKENI. The CDR3 consists of 13 residues. Trimming took off 0 bases at V and 1 base at J, with 2 bases between the two ends. Here the CDR3 reads CASSPPGTDTQYF. CDR3 sequence (DNA): TGTGCCAGCTCACCACCAGGCACAGATACGCAGTATTTT. The full variable domain, its missing parts supplied by reference TRBV18 and TRBJ2-3, is NAGVMQNPRHLVRRRGQEARLRCSPMKGHSHVYWYRQLPEEGLKFMVYLQKENIIDESGMPKERFSAEFPKEGPSILRIQQVVRGDSAAYFCASSPPGTDTQYFGPGTRLTVL.

In the case of this clone: This sample includes further DNA sequences coding for the same CDR3. Written as DNA, the CDR3 is TGCGCCAGCAGCTTGGACAGGCGCCACAATGAGCAGTTCTTC. It translates to CASSLDRRHNEQFF. The rearrangement joins TRBV5-1 to TRBJ2-1; a weak D match, TRBD1 (5 bases). This CDR3 is built from 14 residues. Germline lookup yields CDR1 SGHRS and CDR2 YFSETQ. The V gene lost 0 bases and the J gene lost 5 bases, with 9 bases spanning the gap.

The chain joins TRBV7-2 to TRBJ2-3, with 7 nucleotides matching TRBD1. The CDR3 is made up of 16 amino acids. J lost 2 bases, V lost 4 bases, and 9 bases had no gene match. The germline V gene encodes CDR1 SGHTA and CDR2 FQGNSA. CDR3: CASSSQGTDVTDTQYF. In nucleotides, the CDR3 is TGTGCCAGCAGCTCCCAGGGGACAGATGTCACAGATACGCAGTATTTT.

The gene calls are TRBV11-2 and TRBJ2-5; D unclear. Germline V lookup: CDR1 SGHAT, CDR2 FQNNGV. With 5 bases removed from V and 5 bases from J, the gap between germline ends came to 18 bases. CDR3 length: 15 residues. The DNA of the CDR3 is TGTGCCAGCAGCCCGCAGCGTGCGACATGGGAGACCCAGTACTTC. Encoded protein: CASSPQRATWETQYF.

This rearrangement joins TRBV28 to TRBJ2-7, with D possibly called TRBD1 or TRBD2 (6 bases each). The CDR3 has 17 residues. Deletions cut 5 bases from V and 5 bases from J, with 25 bases between. Germline lookup yields CDR1 MDHEN and CDR2 SYDVKM. CDR3 nucleotides: TGTGCCAGCAGTCGAGGGGGAGGCGGCCGCGCCAGCCACGAGCAGTACTTC. This gives the protein CASSRGGGGRASHEQYF.

In the case of this clone: The same CDR3 also results from other DNA sequences found in this sample. The rearrangement links TRBV9 to TRBJ2-7, with D unclear. CDR1 and CDR2 from the germline V gene are SGDLS and YYNGEE. With 0 bases removed from V and 0 bases from J, the gap between germline ends came to 7 bases. CDR3 length: 14 amino acids. The CDR3 here is CASSVAAASYEQYF. The CDR3 DNA reads as TGTGCCAGCAGCGTAGCCGCAGCCTCCTACGAGCAGTACTTC.

The chain has TRBV30 and TRBJ2-2; TRBD2 agrees at 13 bases. Germline CDR1 reads GTSNPN; CDR2 reads SVGIG (reference sequence). After removal of 0 bases from V and 3 bases from J, the junction contained 10 bases not matched to a gene. This CDR3 spans 19 amino acids. CDR3 in DNA: TGTGCCTGGAGTGTACTAGGACTAGCGGGAGTCCGGGACACCGGGGAGCTGTTTTTT. It translates to CAWSVLGLAGVRDTGELFF.

V is TRBV19 and J is TRBJ2-1; tentative D call: TRBD2 (6 bases). CDR1 and CDR2 (germline): LNHDA, SQIVND (reference sequence). V lost 6 bases and J lost 0, with 15 bases in between. This CDR3 is built from 16 residues. The CDR3 DNA sequence: TGTGCCAGTAGCAGTCGGGACTTCAACTCCTACAATGAGCAGTTCTTC. This gives the protein CASSSRDFNSYNEQFF.

The rearrangement uses TRBV5-6 and TRBJ1-5, with TRBD1 identical over 9 bases. Looked up from germline, CDR1 is SGHDT and CDR2 is YYEEEE. V was pared by 2 bases and J by 4 bases, with 4 bases of the junction left unmatched. The CDR3 extends over 15 amino acids. CDR3 in DNA: TGTGCCAGCAGCTTCTGGGACAGGGTAAATCAGCCCCAGCATTTT. This encodes CASSFWDRVNQPQHF.

This sequence joins TRBV11-2 and TRBJ2-2; 10 positions match TRBD1. Germline CDR1 and CDR2: SGHAT and FQNNGV. Trimming at V came to 4 bases and at J to 4 bases, leaving 12 bases not matched to a gene. There are 18 residues in the CDR3. The CDR3 DNA reads TGTGCCAGCAGCTCCCGAGATGCGGGACAGGGGAGCACCGGGGAGCTGTTTTTT. Protein sequence: CASSSRDAGQGSTGELFF. Full variable domain (rest looked up from reference TRBV11-2 and TRBJ2-2): EAGVAQSPRYKIIEKRQSVAFWCNPISGHATLYWYQQILGQGPKLLIQFQNNGVVDDSQLPKDRFSAERLKGVDSTLKIQPAKLEDSAVYLCASSSRDAGQGSTGELFFGEGSRLTVL.

This chain links TRBV2 with TRBJ2-1, with 9 bases lining up with TRBD2. The germline V gene encodes CDR1 SNHLY and CDR2 FYNNEI. The CDR3 consists of 16 residues. V shed 5 bases and J 0 bases; nucleotides not matched to a gene: 5. The DNA of the CDR3 is TGTGCCAGCAGTTTTAGACTAGCGGACTCCTACAATGAGCAGTTCTTC. Its protein product is CASSFRLADSYNEQFF.

The J gene is TRBJ1-4, the V gene TRBV9; a weak D match, TRBD1 (6 bases). V was pared by 2 bases and J by 2 bases, with 10 bases between. Germline lookup yields CDR1 SGDLS and CDR2 YYNGEE. This CDR3 has 15 residues. CDR3 DNA: TGTGCCAGCAGCGTGAAGGGGGGTACTAATGAAAAACTGTTTTTT. Its protein product is CASSVKGGTNEKLFF.

The chain is built from TRBV2 and TRBJ2-7; possibly TRBD2 for D (7 bases). Trimming took off 4 bases at V and 5 bases at J, with 15 bases between the two ends. Per germline, CDR1 SNHLY and CDR2 FYNNEI. The CDR3 is 14 amino acids. The CDR3 region is CASSGGAGVNEQYF. CDR3 coding DNA: TGTGCCAGCAGTGGGGGGGCGGGAGTAAACGAGCAGTACTTC.

Points on this clone: Other DNA sequences of this sample code for an identical CDR3. V gene TRBV19 combines with J gene TRBJ2-1, with D perhaps matching TRBD2 (6 bases). Deletions cut 6 bases from V and 4 bases from J, with 10 bases between. This CDR3 comprises 13 residues. Germline V gene lookup returns CDR1 LNHDA and CDR2 SQIVND (reference sequence). CDR3: CASSGTGYNEQFF. The CDR3 DNA follows: TGTGCCAGTAGCGGGACTGGATACAATGAGCAGTTCTTC. The full variable domain, with the rest looked up from reference TRBV19 and TRBJ2-1, is DGGITQSPKYLFRKEGQNVTLSCEQNLNHDAMYWYRQDPGQGLRLIYYSQIVNDFQKGDIAEGYSVSREKKESFPLTVTSAQKNPTAFYLCASSGTGYNEQFFGPGTRLTVL.

The chain combines TRBV30 with TRBJ2-1; either TRBD1 or TRBD2 may fit D (5 bases each). Germline CDR1 and CDR2: GTSNPN and SVGIG (reference sequence). This CDR3 has 12 amino acids. V lost 4 bases and J lost 12, with 16 bases in between. CDR3: CAWTPSGRGQFF. The CDR3 DNA sequence: TGTGCCTGGACCCCCTCAGGGAGAGGGCAGTTCTTC.

The J gene is TRBJ1-2, the V gene TRBV5-4; D uncertain. The germline CDR1 and CDR2 sequences are SGHNT and YYREEE (reference sequence). Trimming left V 0 bases short and J 0 bases short, with 15 bases between. The CDR3 covers 17 residues. CDR3 sequence: CASSLVGTKHTNYGYTF. The CDR3 nucleotides read TGTGCCAGCAGCTTGGTCGGCACCAAGCACACTAACTATGGCTACACCTTC.

This clone came up once. The chain links TRBV14 to TRBJ2-3; D might be TRBD1 (6 bases). This CDR3 is built from 13 residues. Germline CDR1 SGHDN, CDR2 FVKESK. The germline V and J ends were trimmed by 0 bases and 8 bases, with 9 bases remaining between them. The CDR3 reads CASSQDLGGTQYF. In DNA, the CDR3 is TGTGCCAGCAGCCAAGATTTAGGGGGTACGCAGTATTTT.

In regard to this clone: Its ends do not fully match the called genes, so a read error is possible. The V gene is TRBV6-1, the J gene TRBJ2-3; D remains unclear. In germline, CDR1 is MNHNS, CDR2 SASEGT. This CDR3 region has 11 residues. The CDR3 loop is CASSEPTPHYF. CDR3 in DNA: TGTGCCAGCAGTGAACCCACCCCGCATTATTTT.

The chain employs TRBV10-2 and TRBJ1-4, with 7 bases fitting TRBD1. The trim removed 2 bases at V and 6 bases at J, leaving 6 bases unmatched. In germline, CDR1 is WSHSY, CDR2 SAAADI. This CDR3 has 15 residues. This chain's CDR3 is CASSEVWQGDEKLFF. CDR3 nucleotides: TGCGCCAGCAGTGAGGTTTGGCAGGGGGATGAAAAACTGTTTTTT.

The chain joins TRBV7-9 to TRBJ2-5; no clear D. The V end lost 5 bases, the J end lost 4 bases, and 17 bases lay between the germline ends. This CDR3 region has 15 residues. Germline V lookup: CDR1 SEHNR, CDR2 FQNEAQ (reference sequence). The CDR3 region has the DNA TGTGCCAGCAGCCCCCAACGGACCATCGTAGAGACCCAGTACTTC. It codes for CASSPQRTIVETQYF.